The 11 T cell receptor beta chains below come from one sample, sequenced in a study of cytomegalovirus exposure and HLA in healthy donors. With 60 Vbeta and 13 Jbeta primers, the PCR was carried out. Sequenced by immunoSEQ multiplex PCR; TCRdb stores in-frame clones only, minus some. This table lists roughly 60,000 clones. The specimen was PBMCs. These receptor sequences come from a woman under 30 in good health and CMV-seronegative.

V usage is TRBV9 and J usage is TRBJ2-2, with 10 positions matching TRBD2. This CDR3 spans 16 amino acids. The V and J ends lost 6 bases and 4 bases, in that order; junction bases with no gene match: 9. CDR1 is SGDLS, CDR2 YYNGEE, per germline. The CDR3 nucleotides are TGTGCCAGCACCAGTAGCGGGGGGCCAACCACCGGGGAGCTGTTTTTT. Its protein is CASTSSGGPTTGELFF.

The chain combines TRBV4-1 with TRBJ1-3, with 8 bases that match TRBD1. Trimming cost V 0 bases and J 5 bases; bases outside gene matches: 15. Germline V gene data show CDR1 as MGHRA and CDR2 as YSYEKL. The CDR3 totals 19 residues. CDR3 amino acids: CASSQDRGRGLNRRNTIYF. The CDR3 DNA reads TGCGCCAGCAGCCAAGATAGGGGCAGGGGGCTGAATAGAAGAAACACCATATATTTT.

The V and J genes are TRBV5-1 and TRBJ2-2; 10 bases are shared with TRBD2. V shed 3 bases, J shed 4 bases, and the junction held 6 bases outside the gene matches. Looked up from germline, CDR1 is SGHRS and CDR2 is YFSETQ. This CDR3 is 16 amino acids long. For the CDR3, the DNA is TGCGCCAGCAGCTCCAGCGGGAGGGCCTTCACCGGGGAGCTGTTTTTT. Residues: CASSSSGRAFTGELFF.

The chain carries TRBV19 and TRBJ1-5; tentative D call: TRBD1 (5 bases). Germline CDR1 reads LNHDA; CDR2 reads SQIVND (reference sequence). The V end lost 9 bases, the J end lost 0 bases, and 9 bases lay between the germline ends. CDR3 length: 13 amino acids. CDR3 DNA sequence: TGTGCCAGCTCAGGGTTTAGCAATCAGCCCCAGCATTTT. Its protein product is CASSGFSNQPQHF. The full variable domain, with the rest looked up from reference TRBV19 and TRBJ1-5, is DGGITQSPKYLFRKEGQNVTLSCEQNLNHDAMYWYRQDPGQGLRLIYYSQIVNDFQKGDIAEGYSVSREKKESFPLTVTSAQKNPTAFYLCASSGFSNQPQHFGDGTRLSIL.

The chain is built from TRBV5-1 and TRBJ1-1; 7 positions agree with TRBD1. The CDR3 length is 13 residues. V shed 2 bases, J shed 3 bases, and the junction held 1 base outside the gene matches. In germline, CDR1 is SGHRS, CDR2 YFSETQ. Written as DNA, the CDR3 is TGCGCCAGCAGCTTTGACAGGGACACTGAAGCTTTCTTT. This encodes CASSFDRDTEAFF.

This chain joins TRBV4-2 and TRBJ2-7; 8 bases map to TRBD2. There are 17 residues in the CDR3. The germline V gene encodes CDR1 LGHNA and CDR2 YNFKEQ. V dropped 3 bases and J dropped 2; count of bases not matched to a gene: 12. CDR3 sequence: CASSQVTGGDPAYEQYF. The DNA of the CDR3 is TGTGCCAGCAGCCAGGTTACGGGGGGGGACCCCGCCTACGAGCAGTACTTC.

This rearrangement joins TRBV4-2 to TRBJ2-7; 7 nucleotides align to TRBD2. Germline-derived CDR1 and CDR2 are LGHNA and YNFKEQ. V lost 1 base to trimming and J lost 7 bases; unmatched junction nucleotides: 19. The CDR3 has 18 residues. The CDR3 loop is CASSQVPPYFGEGQEQYF. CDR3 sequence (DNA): TGTGCCAGCAGCCAAGTTCCCCCCTATTTTGGGGAGGGCCAGGAGCAGTACTTC.

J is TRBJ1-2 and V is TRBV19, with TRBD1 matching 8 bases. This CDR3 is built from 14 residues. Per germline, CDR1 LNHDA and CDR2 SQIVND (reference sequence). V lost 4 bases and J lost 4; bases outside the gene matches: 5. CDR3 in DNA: TGTGCCAGTAGTACTAGAACAGGGGGCTATGGCTACACCTTC. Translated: CASSTRTGGYGYTF.

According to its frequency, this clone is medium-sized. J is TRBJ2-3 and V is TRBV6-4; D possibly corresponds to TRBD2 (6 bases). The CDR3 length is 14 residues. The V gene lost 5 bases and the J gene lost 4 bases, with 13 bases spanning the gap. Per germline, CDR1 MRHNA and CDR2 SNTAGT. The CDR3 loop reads CASSKDGEADTQYF. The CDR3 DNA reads TGTGCCAGCAGTAAGGACGGGGAGGCAGATACGCAGTATTTT.

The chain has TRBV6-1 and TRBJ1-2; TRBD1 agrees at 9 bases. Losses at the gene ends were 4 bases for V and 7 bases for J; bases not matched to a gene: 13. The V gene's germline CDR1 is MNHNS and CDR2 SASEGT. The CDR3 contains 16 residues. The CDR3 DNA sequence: TGTGCCAGCAGTGTTATACCGGGACAGGGAGTAACTGGCTACACCTTC. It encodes CASSVIPGQGVTGYTF.

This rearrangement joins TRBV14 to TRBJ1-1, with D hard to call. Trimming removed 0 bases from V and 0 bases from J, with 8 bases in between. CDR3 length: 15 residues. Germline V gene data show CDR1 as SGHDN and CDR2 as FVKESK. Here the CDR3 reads CASSQEGTMNTEAFF. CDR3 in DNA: TGTGCCAGCAGCCAAGAGGGCACCATGAACACTGAAGCTTTCTTT.